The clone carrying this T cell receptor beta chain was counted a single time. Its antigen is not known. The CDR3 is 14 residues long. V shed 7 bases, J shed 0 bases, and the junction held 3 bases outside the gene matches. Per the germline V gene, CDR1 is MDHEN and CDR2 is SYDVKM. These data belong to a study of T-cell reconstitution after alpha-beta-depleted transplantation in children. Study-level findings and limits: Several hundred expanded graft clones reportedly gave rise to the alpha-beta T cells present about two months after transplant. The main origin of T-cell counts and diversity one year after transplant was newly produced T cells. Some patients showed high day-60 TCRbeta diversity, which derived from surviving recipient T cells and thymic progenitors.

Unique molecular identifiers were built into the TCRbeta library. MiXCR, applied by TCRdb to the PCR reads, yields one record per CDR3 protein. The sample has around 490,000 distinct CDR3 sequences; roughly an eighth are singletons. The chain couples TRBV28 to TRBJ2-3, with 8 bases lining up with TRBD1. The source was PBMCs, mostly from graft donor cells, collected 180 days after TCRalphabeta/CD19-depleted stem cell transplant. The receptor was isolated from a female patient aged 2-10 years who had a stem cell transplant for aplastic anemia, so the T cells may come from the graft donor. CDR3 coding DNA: TGTGCCAGCACGTACAGGGGGAGCACAGATACGCAGTATTTT. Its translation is CASTYRGSTDTQYF.